The 5 T cell receptor beta chains below come from one sample, sequenced in a study of blood T cell repertoires in COVID-19. Data came from immunoSEQ multiplex PCR; TCRdb stores just in-frame clones and leaves some out. The repertoire holds approximately 280,000 clones, with about 89% as singletons. Sequencing was carried out using peripheral blood. These receptors were collected from a man aged 50 to 60 with acute or convalescent COVID-19.

The chain couples TRBV20-1 to TRBJ1-1, with 7 bases lining up with TRBD1. The CDR3 has 16 residues. With 3 bases clipped from V and 7 bases from J, the junction kept 17 bases outside the gene matches. The germline gives CDR1 DFQATT, CDR2 SNEGSKA (reference sequence). The CDR3 nucleotides read TGCAGTGCTAGTGCGACAGGGCGCCCCCCAGGAGGTGAAGCTTTCTTT. Its protein is CSASATGRPPGGEAFF.

The rearrangement uses TRBV6-5 and TRBJ1-3; D is undetermined. V lost 5 bases, J lost 4 bases, and 6 bases lay in between. Per the germline V gene, CDR1 is MNHEY and CDR2 is SVGAGI. The CDR3 is 12 residues long. CDR3 residues: CASSPRGNTIYF. The DNA for the CDR3 is TGTGCCAGCAGTCCCAGGGGAAACACCATATATTTT.

V gene TRBV7-9 combines with J gene TRBJ2-3; TRBD2 aligns across 9 bases. V trimming: 2 bases; J trimming: 2 bases; junction bases outside the gene matches: 8. Germline V gives CDR1 SEHNR, CDR2 FQNEAQ (reference sequence). This CDR3 region has 17 residues. In nucleotides, the CDR3 is TGTGCCAGCAGCTTAATAGTTAGCGGGGGCCACACAGATACGCAGTATTTT. It yields the protein CASSLIVSGGHTDTQYF. Using reference TRBV7-9 and TRBJ2-3 for the parts outside the CDR3, the full variable domain is DTGVSQNPRHKITKRGQNVTFRCDPISEHNRLYWYRQTLGQGPEFLTYFQNEAQLEKSRLLSDRFSAERPKGSFSTLEIQRTEQGDSAMYLCASSLIVSGGHTDTQYFGPGTRLTVL.

This clone is a singleton in its sample. This chain connects TRBV5-1 to TRBJ1-4; D possibly corresponds to TRBD1 (6 bases). The germline V and J ends were trimmed by 6 bases and 0 bases, with 12 bases remaining between them. This CDR3 is 15 amino acids long. Germline V gene sequence: CDR1 SGHRS, CDR2 YFSETQ. As DNA, the CDR3 is TGCGCCAGCACTATGGGGACAACAACTAATGAAAAACTGTTTTTT. Protein: CASTMGTTTNEKLFF. Based on the CDR3 plus reference TRBV5-1 and TRBJ1-4, the full variable domain is KAGVTQTPRYLIKTRGQQVTLSCSPISGHRSVSWYQQTPGQGLQFLFEYFSETQRNKGNFPGRFSGRQFSNSRSEMNVSTLELGDSALYLCASTMGTTTNEKLFFGSGTQLSVL.

The CDR3: CASSLTEQGGEQYF. In DNA, the CDR3 is TGTGCCAGCAGCTTAACGGAGCAGGGGGGCGAGCAGTACTTC. The rearrangement links TRBV7-3 to TRBJ2-7, with D perhaps TRBD1 (7 bases). V was pared by 0 bases and J by 6 bases, with 12 bases between. Germline assignment: CDR1 SGHTA and CDR2 FQGTGA. CDR3 length: 14 residues.